This TCR beta chain originates from a study of blood T cell repertoires in COVID-19. Overall study: The analysed material was cDNA or gDNA that came from T cells, B-cell-depleted T cells, or PBMCs.

Per the germline V gene, CDR1 is SGHKS and CDR2 is YYEKEE (reference sequence). Trimming removed 5 bases from V and 1 base from J; junction bases left unmatched: 14. The CDR3 covers 20 residues. Original handling: Reference gene primer amplification gave nucleated cell count estimates. The data were produced by immunoSEQ multiplex PCR, yet TCRdb's version contains in-frame clones alone and is incomplete. D and trimming were read from the DNA, whereas the V and J calls and clone size are those reported in that table. This sample yields about 15,000 clones, of which about 88% are seen a single time; around half belongs to the top ten.

This sequence joins TRBV5-5 and TRBJ2-6, with 11 bases aligning to TRBD1. Material: peripheral blood. This clonotype was sampled from a man aged 60 to 75 with acute or convalescent COVID-19. The CDR3 nucleotides read TGTGCCAGCAGTTGGAGGACGGGACAGGGGGGACAATCTGGGGCCAACGTCCTGACTTTC. Translating gives CASSWRTGQGGQSGANVLTF.